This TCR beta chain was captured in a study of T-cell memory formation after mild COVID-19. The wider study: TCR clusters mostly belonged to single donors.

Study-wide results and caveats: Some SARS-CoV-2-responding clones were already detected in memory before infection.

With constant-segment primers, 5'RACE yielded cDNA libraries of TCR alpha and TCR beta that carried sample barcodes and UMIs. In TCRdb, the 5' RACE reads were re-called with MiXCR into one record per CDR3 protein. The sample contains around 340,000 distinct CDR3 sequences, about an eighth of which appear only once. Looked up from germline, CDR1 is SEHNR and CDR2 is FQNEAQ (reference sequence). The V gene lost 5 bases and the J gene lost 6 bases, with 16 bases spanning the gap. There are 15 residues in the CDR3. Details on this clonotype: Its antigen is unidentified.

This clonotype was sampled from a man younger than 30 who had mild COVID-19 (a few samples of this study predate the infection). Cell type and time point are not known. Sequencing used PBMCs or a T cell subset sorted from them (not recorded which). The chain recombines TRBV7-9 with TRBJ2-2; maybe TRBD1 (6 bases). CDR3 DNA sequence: TGTGCCAGCAGCCAAGCGGAACAGGGTTCCGGGGAGCTGTTTTTT. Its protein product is CASSQAEQGSGELFF.